A selection of T cell receptor beta chains follows, all from one sample in a study of cytomegalovirus exposure and HLA in healthy donors. TCRdb's copy holds only in-frame clones and misses some; the assay was immunoSEQ multiplex PCR. The data hold roughly 56,000 clones, with roughly 93% observed a single time. The sequencing input was PBMCs. The receptors were gathered from a woman between 18 and 30 years old in good health and CMV-seropositive. Each CDR3 is given with its conserved first and last residue. Fields, in order: V gene, clone size, D gene, J gene, CDR3 DNA, CDR3 protein. The D gene is left open where the match is weak. Clone sizes are given selectively: once, few, many, or a class where the clone is expanded.

v_gene: TRBV7-3; abundance: .; d_gene: TRBD1; j_gene: TRBJ2-3; CDR3nt: TGTGCCAGCAGCTTCTCCATGGGGACAGGGGCGCAGTATTTT; CDR3aa: CASSFSMGTGAQYF
v_gene: TRBV4-3; abundance: .; d_gene: .; j_gene: TRBJ2-2; CDR3nt: TGCGCCAGCAGCCGAGGCAGGGGTCGGGACGATCCCGGGGAGCTGTTTTTT; CDR3aa: CASSRGRGRDDPGELFF
v_gene: TRBV6-5; abundance: once; d_gene: TRBD1; j_gene: TRBJ1-5; CDR3nt: TGTGCCAGCAGTTACCCGACAGGGTCTAGCAATCAGCCCCAGCATTTT; CDR3aa: CASSYPTGSSNQPQHF
v_gene: TRBV28; abundance: .; d_gene: .; j_gene: TRBJ2-2; CDR3nt: TGTGCCAGCAGTCTACTACCTACCGCGAACACCGGGGAGCTGTTTTTT; CDR3aa: CASSLLPTANTGELFF
v_gene: TRBV6-6; abundance: .; d_gene: TRBD1; j_gene: TRBJ1-4; CDR3nt: TGTGCCAGCAGAGGGACAGGGGCTAATGAAAAACTGTTTTTT; CDR3aa: CASRGTGANEKLFF
v_gene: TRBV19; abundance: .; d_gene: .; j_gene: TRBJ1-5; CDR3nt: TGTGCCAGTAGTGGGGCAGGGGCGGTGTATCAGCCCCAGCATTTT; CDR3aa: CASSGAGAVYQPQHF
v_gene: TRBV15; abundance: .; d_gene: TRBD1; j_gene: TRBJ1-3; CDR3nt: TGTGCCACCAAGACAGGGGGCTGGGGAAACACCATATATTTT; CDR3aa: CATKTGGWGNTIYF
v_gene: TRBV19; abundance: few; d_gene: TRBD2; j_gene: TRBJ2-3; CDR3nt: TGTGCCAGTAGTGTGGGGTCGGGAGGGGCAGATACGCAGTATTTT; CDR3aa: CASSVGSGGADTQYF
v_gene: TRBV25-1; abundance: .; d_gene: .; j_gene: TRBJ1-4; CDR3nt: TGTGCCAGCAGTGAGGGGAGGATCACAACTAATGAAAAACTGTTTTTT; CDR3aa: CASSEGRITTNEKLFF
v_gene: TRBV29-1; abundance: .; d_gene: .; j_gene: TRBJ1-1; CDR3nt: TGCAGCGTCGCCCCCGGGGAGAACACTGAAGCTTTCTTT; CDR3aa: CSVAPGENTEAFF
v_gene: TRBV30; abundance: .; d_gene: TRBD1; j_gene: TRBJ1-4; CDR3nt: TGTGCCTGGAGTATCTCGACAGGGCGTAATGAAAAACTGTTTTTT; CDR3aa: CAWSISTGRNEKLFF
v_gene: TRBV15; abundance: .; d_gene: TRBD2; j_gene: TRBJ2-1; CDR3nt: TGTGCCACCAGCAGAGTAAGCGGGGCTATCGATGAGCAGTTCTTC; CDR3aa: CATSRVSGAIDEQFF
v_gene: TRBV18; abundance: .; d_gene: TRBD1; j_gene: TRBJ1-6; CDR3nt: TGTGCCAGCTCACAGGGGGCCGAGTCACCCCTCCACTTT; CDR3aa: CASSQGAESPLHF
v_gene: TRBV6-1; abundance: .; d_gene: .; j_gene: TRBJ2-7; CDR3nt: TGTGCCAGCAGTGAAGCGGGTGAAAGGAGACCGGTGCAGTACTTC; CDR3aa: CASSEAGERRPVQYF
v_gene: TRBV19; abundance: .; d_gene: TRBD1; j_gene: TRBJ2-2; CDR3nt: TGTGCCAGTAGTACCAAAGGGGGCGTAAGCACCGGGGAGCTGTTTTTT; CDR3aa: CASSTKGGVSTGELFF
v_gene: TRBV10-2; abundance: .; d_gene: .; j_gene: TRBJ2-7; CDR3nt: TGCGCCAGCAGTGAGTCGAAAACAGGGGGGGGAGGCGAGCAGTACTTC; CDR3aa: CASSESKTGGGGEQYF
v_gene: TRBV6-6; abundance: .; d_gene: .; j_gene: TRBJ2-5; CDR3nt: TGTGCCAGCAGTTACTTGGGCAGGGTCGAGACCCAGTACTTC; CDR3aa: CASSYLGRVETQYF
v_gene: TRBV5-1; abundance: once; d_gene: TRBD1; j_gene: TRBJ2-1; CDR3nt: TGCGCCAGCAGCTCGGGGACAGGCCTTAACTACAATGAGCAGTTCTTC; CDR3aa: CASSSGTGLNYNEQFF
v_gene: TRBV19; abundance: .; d_gene: TRBD1; j_gene: TRBJ1-5; CDR3nt: TGTGCCAGTAGTATACCAGGGACAGGGGGCGATCAGCCCCAGCATTTT; CDR3aa: CASSIPGTGGDQPQHF
v_gene: TRBV29-1; abundance: .; d_gene: .; j_gene: TRBJ2-2; CDR3nt: TGCAGCGTTGAAGATGAGCAGTCAGGGGGGGAGCTGTTTTTT; CDR3aa: CSVEDEQSGGELFF
v_gene: TRBV4-3; abundance: .; d_gene: .; j_gene: TRBJ1-2; CDR3nt: TGCGCCAGCAGCCAAGATGTCCAGGGGTTAGGTGGCTACACCTTC; CDR3aa: CASSQDVQGLGGYTF
v_gene: TRBV14; abundance: .; d_gene: .; j_gene: TRBJ2-2; CDR3nt: TGTGCCAGCAGCCAAGAAGCCCCTCCCACCGGGGAGCTGTTTTTT; CDR3aa: CASSQEAPPTGELFF
v_gene: TRBV7-7; abundance: .; d_gene: TRBD1; j_gene: TRBJ2-1; CDR3nt: TGTGCCAGCAGCTCCGGGACAGGGGAAGTCGATGAGCAGTTCTTC; CDR3aa: CASSSGTGEVDEQFF
v_gene: TRBV27; abundance: .; d_gene: TRBD1; j_gene: TRBJ1-1; CDR3nt: TGTGCCAGCAGTCCCTCGGCCCAGGGGGTGGAAGCTTTCTTT; CDR3aa: CASSPSAQGVEAFF
v_gene: TRBV7-2; abundance: .; d_gene: .; j_gene: TRBJ1-6; CDR3nt: TGTGCCAGCAGCTTAGGGGCGGGTAGTTCACCCCTCCACTTT; CDR3aa: CASSLGAGSSPLHF
v_gene: TRBV5-1; abundance: .; d_gene: .; j_gene: TRBJ2-7; CDR3nt: TGCGCCAGCAGCTTGGAAGGTCAGGGTCTACACGAGCAGTACTTC; CDR3aa: CASSLEGQGLHEQYF
v_gene: TRBV7-9; abundance: .; d_gene: TRBD1; j_gene: TRBJ1-2; CDR3nt: TGTGCCAGCAGCCCCGGGACAGCCTATGGCTACACCTTC; CDR3aa: CASSPGTAYGYTF
v_gene: TRBV10-2; abundance: once; d_gene: .; j_gene: TRBJ2-1; CDR3nt: TGCGCCAGCAGCGAAGACGGTCGGGCCTACAATGAGCAGTTCTTC; CDR3aa: CASSEDGRAYNEQFF
v_gene: TRBV19; abundance: .; d_gene: TRBD2; j_gene: TRBJ2-3; CDR3nt: TGTGCCAGTAGTGGACTAGCGGGCACAGATACGCAGTATTTT; CDR3aa: CASSGLAGTDTQYF
v_gene: TRBV27; abundance: .; d_gene: .; j_gene: TRBJ2-3; CDR3nt: TGTGCCAGCAGGGAAGGGGGGGTGACAGATACGCAGTATTTT; CDR3aa: CASREGGVTDTQYF
v_gene: TRBV25-1; abundance: once; d_gene: TRBD1; j_gene: TRBJ1-5; CDR3nt: TGTGCCAGCAGTCCCAGGACAGGTTCAAATCAGCCCCAGCATTTT; CDR3aa: CASSPRTGSNQPQHF
v_gene: TRBV29-1; abundance: .; d_gene: .; j_gene: TRBJ1-1; CDR3nt: TGCAGCGTTGGGAGGGTTAACACTGAAGCTTTCTTT; CDR3aa: CSVGRVNTEAFF
v_gene: TRBV9; abundance: .; d_gene: .; j_gene: TRBJ1-6; CDR3nt: TGTGCCAGCAGCGGAATAGGGGATAATTCACCCCTCCACTTT; CDR3aa: CASSGIGDNSPLHF
v_gene: TRBV19; abundance: .; d_gene: TRBD1; j_gene: TRBJ1-2; CDR3nt: TGTGCCAGTAGTGCCTCGACAGGGATCAATGGCTACACCTTC; CDR3aa: CASSASTGINGYTF
v_gene: TRBV27; abundance: .; d_gene: TRBD1; j_gene: TRBJ2-5; CDR3nt: TGTGCCAGCAGTTCCCGGGACAGGCAAGAGACCCAGTACTTC; CDR3aa: CASSSRDRQETQYF
v_gene: TRBV4-1; abundance: .; d_gene: .; j_gene: TRBJ1-1; CDR3nt: TGCGCCAGCAGCCAATATCAGGGGCTGGTCACTGAAGCTTTCTTT; CDR3aa: CASSQYQGLVTEAFF
v_gene: TRBV23-1; abundance: .; d_gene: TRBD1; j_gene: TRBJ2-7; CDR3nt: TGCGCCAGCAGTCAATCAAGGGACAGGGGGTACGAGCAGTACTTC; CDR3aa: CASSQSRDRGYEQYF
v_gene: TRBV9; abundance: once; d_gene: .; j_gene: TRBJ2-7; CDR3nt: TGTGCCAGCAGCGTTGCCCAGGGAACCTACGAGCAGTACTTC; CDR3aa: CASSVAQGTYEQYF
v_gene: TRBV19; abundance: .; d_gene: .; j_gene: TRBJ1-2; CDR3nt: TGTGCCAGTAGTCGGCAAGCGGGGGGCTACACCTTC; CDR3aa: CASSRQAGGYTF
v_gene: TRBV6-5; abundance: few; d_gene: TRBD2; j_gene: TRBJ2-7; CDR3nt: TGTGCCAGCAGTCCCGGGACTAGCGGGCCCGAGCAGTACTTC; CDR3aa: CASSPGTSGPEQYF
v_gene: TRBV7-9; abundance: .; d_gene: TRBD1; j_gene: TRBJ1-4; CDR3nt: TGTGCCAGCAGCCGAGACAGGGACCTACGAGGTGAAAAACTGTTTTTT; CDR3aa: CASSRDRDLRGEKLFF
v_gene: TRBV7-3; abundance: .; d_gene: .; j_gene: TRBJ2-2; CDR3nt: TGTGCCAGCAGCTTAATAGCCGGGAGGGAGCTGTTTTTT; CDR3aa: CASSLIAGRELFF
v_gene: TRBV25-1; abundance: .; d_gene: TRBD2; j_gene: TRBJ2-3; CDR3nt: TGTGCCAGCAGTGGGGGGGGACTAGCGGGCTCTAGCACAGATACGCAGTATTTT; CDR3aa: CASSGGGLAGSSTDTQYF
v_gene: TRBV7-2; abundance: .; d_gene: TRBD1; j_gene: TRBJ1-5; CDR3nt: TGTGCCAGCAGCTTAGAGGGGACAGGGGCCAATCAGCCCCAGCATTTT; CDR3aa: CASSLEGTGANQPQHF
v_gene: TRBV20-1; abundance: .; d_gene: .; j_gene: TRBJ1-2; CDR3nt: TGCAGTGCCCGTCCGTTGGGCTACACCTTC; CDR3aa: CSARPLGYTF
v_gene: TRBV19; abundance: .; d_gene: TRBD1; j_gene: TRBJ1-5; CDR3nt: TGTGCCAGTAGTCGGGGGAGAAGACAGGGCCATCAGCCCCAGCATTTT; CDR3aa: CASSRGRRQGHQPQHF
v_gene: TRBV6-5; abundance: .; d_gene: .; j_gene: TRBJ2-1; CDR3nt: TGTGCCAGCAGTTACTCCGTGGGGGGGCGCAATGAGCAGTTCTTC; CDR3aa: CASSYSVGGRNEQFF